Sequencing of this T cell receptor (beta chain) was carried out in a study of blood T cell repertoires in COVID-19. Turning to the study itself: From the United States, Italy and Spain came samples of acute and convalescent COVID-19. Sources were T cells, B-cell-depleted T cells, or PBMCs; the material itself was cDNA or gDNA.

Per the study methods: Amplification of reference gene primers was used by the study to estimate nucleated cell counts. The table came from immunoSEQ multiplex PCR; TCRdb's copy has only in-frame clones and leaves some out. That table furnishes V, J and clone size, whereas the DNA furnished D and trimming. Here the sample spans under 300,000 clones, 89% being singletons. The sample comprised peripheral blood. The receptor was derived from a woman in her 40s who had recovered from COVID-19.

The CDR3 DNA is TGCGCCAGCAGTTTATACAGGGATGTCGGCGAAAAACTGTTTTTT. Translated, it gives CASSLYRDVGEKLFF. This rearrangement joins TRBV5-1 to TRBJ1-4; D is possibly TRBD1 (6 bases). CDR1 is SGHRS, CDR2 YFSETQ, per germline. The CDR3 is 15 amino acids. The ends were cut back, 5 bases at V and 8 bases at J, with 19 bases in the middle.